This T cell receptor (beta chain) was profiled in a study of patients and donors after allogeneic stem cell transplantation. CDR3 length: 15 residues. V lost 3 bases, J lost 6 bases, and 18 bases lay in between. Germline CDR1 is SEHNR and CDR2 is FQNEAQ (reference sequence). TCRdb re-derived calls from the RT-PCR reads in MiXCR, one entry per CDR3 protein. The sample has fewer than 500,000 distinct CDR3 sequences, 16% seen once. The sample taken for sequencing was blood, either unsorted or a sorted T cell fraction (not recorded which). The genes are TRBV7-9 and TRBJ2-7; the D gene is possibly TRBD1 (5 bases). This clonotype originated in a human donor who was either an allogeneic HSCT recipient or a stem cell or donor lymphocyte infusion donor (not recorded which). It is not recorded whose cells these are; they may come from a transplant donor. In nucleotides, the CDR3 is TGTGCCAGCAGCTTGAGTACAGGTGGCCTCAGCGAGCAGTACTTC. Translation gives CASSLSTGGLSEQYF. Looking up the rest from reference TRBV7-9 and TRBJ2-7 gives the full variable domain: DTGVSQNPRHKITKRGQNVTFRCDPISEHNRLYWYRQTLGQGPEFLTYFQNEAQLEKSRLLSDRFSAERPKGSFSTLEIQRTEQGDSAMYLCASSLSTGGLSEQYFGPGTRLTVT.